This T cell receptor (beta chain) comes out of a study of blood T cell repertoires in COVID-19. In the original workflow: Using reference gene primer amplification, nucleated cell counts were estimated. The assay was immunoSEQ multiplex PCR, and TCRdb's table has in-frame clones only and misses some. V and J calls and clone size follow that table, whereas D and trimming were derived from the DNA. The table records 200,000 to 250,000 clones, 84% of them present only once. CDR3 length: 15 amino acids. The junction had 0 bases not matched to a gene; V was cut back by 0 bases and J by 1 base. The germline CDR1 and CDR2 sequences are SGHVS and FQNEAQ.

This chain joins TRBV7-8 and TRBJ1-1; 9 bases agree with TRBD1. The clonotype comes from a man aged 60-69 years who had recovered from COVID-19. The sequencing sample was made of PBMCs or T cells enriched from blood (not recorded which). CDR3 loop: CASSLAGQGNTEAFF. CDR3 in DNA: TGTGCCAGCAGCTTAGCGGGACAGGGGAACACTGAAGCTTTCTTT.